The clone carrying this TCR beta chain was found many times. V was shortened by 3 bases and J by 6 bases, with 8 bases between the two germline ends. This CDR3 comprises 12 residues. Per germline, CDR1 DFQATT and CDR2 SNEGSKA (reference sequence). TCRdb independently ran MiXCR on the 5' RACE reads; one entry per CDR3 protein. Seen here are roughly 130,000 distinct CDR3 sequences, 8% to 9% observed once, and the top ten hold 7.3%. The sample comes from a study of CD8 T cells in ankylosing spondylitis. The source material was synovial fluid, either unsorted or a sorted T cell fraction (not recorded which). The chain links TRBV20-1 to TRBJ2-2; D gene uncertain. This TCR was sampled from a male donor with ankylosing spondylitis. CDR3 region: CSARKPAGELFF. The DNA of the CDR3 is TGCAGTGCTAGGAAGCCTGCCGGGGAGCTGTTTTTT.